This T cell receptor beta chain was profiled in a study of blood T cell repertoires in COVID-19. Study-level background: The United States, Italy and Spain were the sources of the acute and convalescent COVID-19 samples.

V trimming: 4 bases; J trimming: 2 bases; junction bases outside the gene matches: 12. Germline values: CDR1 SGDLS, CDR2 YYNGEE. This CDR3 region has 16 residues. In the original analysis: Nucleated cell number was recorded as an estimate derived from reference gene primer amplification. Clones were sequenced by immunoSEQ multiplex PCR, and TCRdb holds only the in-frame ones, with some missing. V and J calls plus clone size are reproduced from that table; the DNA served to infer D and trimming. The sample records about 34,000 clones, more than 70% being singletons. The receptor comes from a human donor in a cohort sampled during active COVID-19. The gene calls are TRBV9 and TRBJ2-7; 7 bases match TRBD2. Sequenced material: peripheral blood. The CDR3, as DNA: TGTGCCAGCAGCCCGAGCCGGGGGGTATACGCCTACGAGCAGTACTTC. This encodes CASSPSRGVYAYEQYF. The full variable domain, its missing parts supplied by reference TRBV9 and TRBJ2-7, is DSGVTQTPKHLITATGQRVTLRCSPRSGDLSVYWYQQSLDQGLQFLIQYYNGEERAKGNILERFSAQQFPDLHSELNLSSLELGDSALYFCASSPSRGVYAYEQYFGPGTRLTVT.